This T cell receptor beta chain was identified in a study of blood T cells in healthy people across ages. Study-wide background: With template switching, about one barcoded beta molecule was captured per two T cells. General study points: Conclusively comparing naive with antigen-experienced cells was impossible with unsorted PBMCs. TCR beta diversity was tightly associated with the proportion of naive T cells.

Trimming took 3 bases from V and 6 from J, leaving 6 bases between them. Germline V CDR1 and CDR2: SNHLY, FYNNEI. The length of the CDR3 is 12 residues. This clonotype was seen a few times. The antigen remains undetermined. A second PCR, run for about 6 to 11 cycles, used a sample-barcoded 5' primer plus a J-beta primer mix. One entry per CDR3 protein, called by TCRdb with MiXCR from the 5' RACE reads. The profile shows around 800,000 distinct CDR3 sequences, 46% of them singletons. The V and J genes are TRBV2 and TRBJ2-4; D gene uncertain. The receptor's source is a man older than 75 in good health. Sample: blood. CDR3 amino acids: CASSEIGNIQYF. In DNA, the CDR3 is TGTGCCAGCAGTGAGATAGGAAACATTCAGTACTTC.